The subject of this entry is one TCR beta chain. TCRdb keeps only in-frame clones here, not all; method: immunoSEQ multiplex PCR. The data show around 76,000 clones, about 81% seen once. This specimen comes from a study of radiation and T cells in renal cell carcinoma. Time point noted: blood 2 weeks post-SBRT. Treatment denoted: 15 Gy SBRT to primary tumor, nephrectomy 4 weeks later. The CDR3 is 15 residues long. J gave up 2 bases and V 5 bases, and 6 bases lay outside the gene matches. CDR1 and CDR2 (germline): SGHTA, FQGNSA. The receptor comes from a man between 60 and 75 years old with renal cell carcinoma. Material: blood, obtained from a patient whose treatment included radiotherapy and nephrectomy. The V gene is TRBV7-2, the J gene TRBJ1-5, with TRBD1 matching 7 bases. CDR3 in DNA: TGTGCCAGCAGCCCAGGGGGTGATGGCAATCAGCCCCAGCATTTT. This sequence encodes CASSPGGDGNQPQHF.